This T cell receptor beta chain was documented in a study of Ad26.COV2.S vaccination and SARS-CoV-2 variants. Study-wide background: Donor joined the COV1001 Ad26.COV2.S trial arm.

Treatment denoted: 19 received Ad26.COV2.S at low or high dose, single or two shots; about 5 received placebo; per-sample allocation not given. Collection of the samples took place on day 63 after the first injection of vaccine or placebo. Per the germline V gene, CDR1 is KGHDR and CDR2 is SFDVKD. The germline V and J ends were trimmed by 5 bases and 2 bases, with 9 bases remaining between them. The CDR3 is 14 residues long. Produced via immunoSEQ multiplex PCR; TCRdb's table is partial and in-frame only. Of about 350,000 clones listed, around 88% were seen once; the top ten hold approximately 5%. The sample here was peripheral blood, taken in a trial of Ad26.COV2.S vaccine versus placebo. The chain carries TRBV24-1 and TRBJ2-1; TRBD2 might be the D (6 bases). The sequence was obtained from a person between 18 and 59 years old who received the Ad26.COV2.S COVID-19 vaccine or a placebo. CDR3 amino acids: CATSGSGTYNEQFF. In DNA, the CDR3 is TGTGCCACCAGTGGTAGCGGAACCTACAATGAGCAGTTCTTC.